The rows below give T cell receptor beta chains drawn from one sample of a study of a mutant IDH1 vaccine in newly diagnosed glioma. Produced via immunoSEQ multiplex PCR; TCRdb's table is partial and in-frame only. The table lists 25,000 to 35,000 clones, roughly nine tenths of them singletons. The starting material was PBMCs, obtained from a glioma patient treated with radiotherapy, temozolomide or both. These receptors came from a woman aged 40 to 50 with glioma. The CDR3 runs from the conserved cysteine through the conserved F or W.

j_call,v_call,cdr3_aa
TRBJ2-2,TRBV10-3,CAISGGANTGELFF
TRBJ1-5,TRBV6-1,CASGDIHQPQHF
TRBJ2-5,TRBV7-9,CASSPPGWGGGHSGETQYF
TRBJ1-1,TRBV7-2,CASSTGVRWDTEAFF
TRBJ1-1,TRBV4-3,CASSQGQVVNTEAFF
TRBJ2-7,TRBV5-1,CASSSQGARSDEQYF
TRBJ2-5,TRBV7-9,CASSSGLAGGGETQYF
TRBJ1-1,TRBV19,CASSIAPNTEAFF
TRBJ1-1,TRBV10-1,CASSRSNTEAFF
TRBJ2-5,TRBV7-8,CASSLVGGGQETQYF
TRBJ1-4,TRBV7-9,CASSLFARTVTEEKLFF
TRBJ2-5,TRBV4-3,CASSQDPQGVGETQYF
TRBJ2-5,TRBV7-9,CASSSGLAGGEETQYF
TRBJ2-1,TRBV5-1,CASSLEVLNEQFF
TRBJ2-5,TRBV5-6,CASSLHETQYF
TRBJ2-1,TRBV18,CASSSTSGLSYYSYNEQFF
TRBJ2-7,TRBV10-3,CAIIQRSSYEQYF
TRBJ2-3,TRBV5-1,CASSLVRGASTDTQYF
TRBJ1-4,TRBV10-3,CAISGRGEKLFF
TRBJ2-2,TRBV5-6,CASSSGINTGELFF
TRBJ1-1,TRBV5-5,CASDGGGLETEAFF
TRBJ2-7,TRBV7-2,CASSLAWTLEQYF
TRBJ2-5,TRBV5-4,CASSLRWGETQYF
TRBJ2-1,TRBV10-3,CAISEMGQDWNEQFF
TRBJ2-3,TRBV19,CASSLHTDTQYF
TRBJ1-1,TRBV29-1,CSAGTGIAEAFF
TRBJ2-7,TRBV9,CASSVGEWSSYEQYF
TRBJ1-3,TRBV6-1,CASSASTGGNTIYF
TRBJ2-3,TRBV10-3,CAINPGGDTQYF
TRBJ1-2,TRBV5-4,CASSPTGGNYGYTF
TRBJ2-4,TRBV14,CASSPTQGSNIQYF
TRBJ2-3,TRBV12-5,CASGLGLAGSTDTQYF
TRBJ1-5,TRBV7-2,CASSLSGGNNQPQHF
TRBJ2-3,TRBV5-5,CASSPGQLTDTQYF
TRBJ1-1,TRBV11-1,CASSPTGGVSTEAFF
TRBJ2-5,TRBV4-1,CASSQGGSGRAGGTQYF
TRBJ1-2,TRBV11-2,CASSPGTGGLYGYTF
TRBJ1-1,TRBV7-6,CASSLGQGAFIEAFF
TRBJ2-1,TRBV4-1,CASSTPQGSYLNEQFF
TRBJ2-7,TRBV2,CASSEQGEQYEQYF
TRBJ1-5,TRBV6-5,CASSKAYRDQPQHF
TRBJ1-4,TRBV4-1,CASSQMVNEKLFF
TRBJ1-1,TRBV6-1,CASSGGDEAFF
TRBJ1-2,TRBV18,CASSPLEGNYGYTF
TRBJ2-1,TRBV7-2,CASSIQGMGQFF
TRBJ1-1,TRBV5-1,CASRLTGGRGTEAFF
TRBJ2-7,TRBV2,CASSEQRSSYEQYF
TRBJ2-7,TRBV5-1,CASSRDYTYEQYF
TRBJ1-1,TRBV19,CASSRLGGTIEAFF
TRBJ1-2,TRBV4-2,CASSQVIQGLYGYTF
TRBJ1-3,TRBV4-2,CASSRPSRISGNTIYF
TRBJ1-3,TRBV4-1,CASSQVGGGGRNTIYF
TRBJ1-4,TRBV5-1,CASSLGQGTEKLFF
TRBJ2-2,TRBV15,CATSRDLGRSTGELFF
TRBJ1-2,TRBV5-1,CASSEPGNYGYTF
TRBJ2-7,TRBV5-6,CASSYEVDSYEQYF
TRBJ1-3,TRBV2,CAISFGGARSGNTIYF
TRBJ1-1,TRBV29-1,CSGMTDRDTEAFF
TRBJ2-7,TRBV6-6,CASSYAQGHEQYF
TRBJ2-2,TRBV7-8,CASSGRTGVTGELFF